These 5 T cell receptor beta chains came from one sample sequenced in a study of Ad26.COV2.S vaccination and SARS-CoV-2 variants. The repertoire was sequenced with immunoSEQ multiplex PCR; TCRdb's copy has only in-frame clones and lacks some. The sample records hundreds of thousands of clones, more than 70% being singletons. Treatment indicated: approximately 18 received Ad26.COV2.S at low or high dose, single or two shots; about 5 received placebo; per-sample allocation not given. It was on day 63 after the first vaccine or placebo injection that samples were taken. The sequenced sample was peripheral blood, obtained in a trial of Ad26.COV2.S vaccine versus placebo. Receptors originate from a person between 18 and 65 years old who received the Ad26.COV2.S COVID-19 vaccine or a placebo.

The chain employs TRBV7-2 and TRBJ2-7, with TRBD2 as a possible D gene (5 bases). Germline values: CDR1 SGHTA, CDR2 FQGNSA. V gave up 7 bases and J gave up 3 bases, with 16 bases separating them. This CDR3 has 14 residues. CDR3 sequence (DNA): TGTGCCAGCATCAGAGGGAAGGAGGACTACGAGCAGTACTTC. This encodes CASIRGKEDYEQYF. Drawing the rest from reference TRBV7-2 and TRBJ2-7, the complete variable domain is GAGVSQSPSNKVTEKGKDVELRCDPISGHTALYWYRQSLGQGLEFLIYFQGNSAPDKSGLPSDRFSAERTGGSVSTLTIQRTQQEDSAVYLCASIRGKEDYEQYFGPGTRLTVT.

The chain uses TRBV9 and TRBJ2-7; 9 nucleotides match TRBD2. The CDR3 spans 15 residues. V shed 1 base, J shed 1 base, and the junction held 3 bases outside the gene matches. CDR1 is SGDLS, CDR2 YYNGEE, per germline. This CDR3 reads CASSVSSGESYEQYF. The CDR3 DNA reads TGTGCCAGCAGCGTATCTAGCGGGGAATCCTACGAGCAGTACTTC.

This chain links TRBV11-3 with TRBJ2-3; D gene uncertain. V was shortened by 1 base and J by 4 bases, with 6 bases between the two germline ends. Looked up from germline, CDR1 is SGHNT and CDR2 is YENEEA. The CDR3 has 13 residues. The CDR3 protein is CASSLGGADTQYF. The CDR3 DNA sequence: TGTGCCAGCAGCTTAGGTGGCGCAGATACGCAGTATTTT.

In DNA, the CDR3 is TGTGCCACCAGTTCAGGGGGACGGGAGACCCAGTACTTC. It is translated as CATSSGGRETQYF. The J gene is TRBJ2-5, the V gene TRBV24-1, with 7 positions matching TRBD1. J gave up 5 bases and V 6 bases, and 5 bases lay outside the gene matches. Germline CDR1 reads KGHDR; CDR2 reads SFDVKD. This CDR3 spans 13 amino acids.

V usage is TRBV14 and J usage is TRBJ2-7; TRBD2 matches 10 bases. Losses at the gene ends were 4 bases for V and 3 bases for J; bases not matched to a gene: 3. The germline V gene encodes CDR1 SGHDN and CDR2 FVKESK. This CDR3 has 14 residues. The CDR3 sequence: CASSLSGGGYEQYF. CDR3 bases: TGTGCCAGCAGCCTAAGCGGGGGGGGCTACGAGCAGTACTTC.